This paragraph reports one T cell receptor (beta chain). These data are taken from a study of cytomegalovirus exposure and HLA in healthy donors. 13 Jbeta primers and 60 Vbeta primers were used for the PCR. Method: immunoSEQ multiplex PCR; TCRdb's copy keeps in-frame clones and lacks some. The sample has roughly 110,000 clones; roughly 73% are singletons. The V gene's germline CDR1 is SGHRS and CDR2 YFSETQ. This CDR3 has 14 residues. The TCR comes from a man aged 25-45 years in good health and CMV-seronegative. The chain combines TRBV5-1 with TRBJ2-5; 9 bases are a match to TRBD1. The last part of the DNA fits TRBJ2-7 better; the J call may be wrong. Sequenced material: PBMCs. CDR3 bases: TGCGCCAGCAGCACGGACAGGGGCCCCTACGAGCAGTACTTC. Translating gives CASSTDRGPYEQYF.